A single sample gave rise to the 15 T cell receptor beta chains below, sequenced in a study of blood T cell repertoires in COVID-19. Data came from immunoSEQ multiplex PCR; TCRdb stores just in-frame clones and leaves some out. The data contain approximately 190,000 clones, more than 70% of them singletons. The sequenced sample consisted of peripheral blood. The receptor source for this set is a woman aged 40 to 50 who had recovered from COVID-19.

This chain links TRBV7-6 with TRBJ2-1, with 13 bases fitting TRBD2. Losses at the gene ends were 5 bases for V and 8 bases for J; bases not matched to a gene: 6. The CDR3 length is 15 residues. Germline-derived CDR1 and CDR2 are SGHVS and FNYEAQ. As DNA, the CDR3 is TGTGCCAGCAGCCTTGGACTAGCGGGAGTCGATGAGCAGTTCTTC. This translates into CASSLGLAGVDEQFF.

The chain has TRBV20-1 and TRBJ2-7; tentative D call: TRBD1 (5 bases). Germline CDR1 DFQATT, CDR2 SNEGSKA (reference sequence). This CDR3 has 13 residues. Trimming took 3 bases from V and 3 from J, leaving 12 bases between them. CDR3 amino acids: CSASGRVGYEQYF. The CDR3 nucleotides are TGCAGTGCTAGTGGCAGGGTGGGCTACGAGCAGTACTTC.

CDR3 DNA sequence: TGTGCCAGCACCATTCGGGCGGGAGACGCAGATACGCAGTATTTT. Its protein product is CASTIRAGDADTQYF. This chain connects TRBV2 to TRBJ2-3; 7 bases line up with TRBD2. Germline V gene data show CDR1 as SNHLY and CDR2 as FYNNEI. There are 15 residues in the CDR3. J was trimmed by 4 bases and V by 7 bases; bases with no gene match: 11.

This clone was seen only once. The rearrangement uses TRBV12-5 and TRBJ2-7, with a weak D call TRBD2 (7 bases). Per the germline V gene, CDR1 is LGHNT and CDR2 is FRNRAP. Trimming left V 6 bases short and J 5 bases short, with 14 bases between. This CDR3 contains 13 residues. Written as DNA, the CDR3 is TGTGCTAGTGGCTTAATAGGGGGGGACGAGCAGTACTTC. This sequence encodes CASGLIGGDEQYF.

The rearrangement uses TRBV19 and TRBJ2-7; TRBD1 is a possible D gene (5 bases). Germline assignment: CDR1 LNHDA and CDR2 SQIVND (reference sequence). Trimming pared 7 bases from V and 1 base from J, leaving 14 bases between. The CDR3 has 14 amino acids. CDR3 nucleotide sequence: TGTGCCAGTACCATAACCAGGGATTCCTACGAGCAGTACTTC. It specifies CASTITRDSYEQYF.

V usage is TRBV7-8 and J usage is TRBJ1-1; D ambiguous. The CDR3 is 13 residues long. Deletions cut 3 bases from V and 1 base from J, with 6 bases between. Germline-derived CDR1 and CDR2 are SGHVS and FQNEAQ. The CDR3, as DNA: TGTGCCAGCAGCTTTTCAGGGAACACTGAAGCTTTCTTT. This codes for CASSFSGNTEAFF.

The V gene is TRBV4-1, the J gene TRBJ2-3; 9 bases line up with TRBD1. The CDR3 length is 16 residues. The V gene end was trimmed by 1 base and the J gene end by 2 bases; junction bases not matched to a gene: 4. Germline lookup yields CDR1 MGHRA and CDR2 YSYEKL. CDR3 nucleotide sequence: TGCGCCAGCAGCCAAGCGGGACAGGGAAACACAGATACGCAGTATTTT. This codes for CASSQAGQGNTDTQYF.

The chain couples TRBV10-3 to TRBJ1-1, with D possibly matching TRBD1 (6 bases). Trimming took 4 bases from V and 3 from J, leaving 12 bases between them. Germline values: CDR1 ENHRY, CDR2 SYGVKD. The CDR3 loop spans 14 amino acids. In nucleotides, the CDR3 is TGTGCCATCAGTGCACGGACAGAAGACACTGAAGCTTTCTTT. As protein: CAISARTEDTEAFF.

The CDR3 coding sequence is TGTGCCAGCAGCTTCGCCCTAGGGGGGGGTCAGCTTTTCACGGATACGCAGTATTTT. Protein product: CASSFALGGGQLFTDTQYF. This chain links TRBV7-8 with TRBJ2-3; weak D call: TRBD2 (7 bases). From germline, CDR1 is SGHVS and CDR2 FQNEAQ. V gave up 3 bases and J gave up 6 bases, with 28 bases separating them. The CDR3 totals 19 residues.

The chain combines TRBV5-6 with TRBJ2-7; TRBD2 might be the D (7 bases). Germline CDR1 SGHDT, CDR2 YYEEEE. This CDR3 has 16 residues. The ends were cut back, 4 bases at V and 4 bases at J, with 21 bases in the middle. The CDR3 sequence: CASSPEGGAVRYEQYF. In DNA form, the CDR3 reads TGTGCCAGCAGCCCCGAGGGGGGGGCGGTGAGATACGAGCAGTACTTC.

The CDR3 spells CSAIRQGKAFF. CDR3 sequence (DNA): TGCAGTGCTATCAGACAGGGTAAAGCTTTCTTT. J is TRBJ1-1 and V is TRBV20-1; TRBD1 matches 7 bases. The germline V gene encodes CDR1 DFQATT and CDR2 SNEGSKA (reference sequence). The CDR3 has 11 amino acids. The V segment lost 4 bases and the J segment 9 bases; nucleotides outside the gene matches: 5.

The chain has TRBV18 and TRBJ1-3; no definite D call. Trimming cost V 2 bases and J 0 bases, with 14 bases left between them. This CDR3 contains 17 residues. Germline assignment: CDR1 KGHSH and CDR2 LQKENI. Written as DNA, the CDR3 is TGTGCCAGCTCACCAGCTTATCCAGGAACCTCTGGAAACACCATATATTTT. Its protein is CASSPAYPGTSGNTIYF.

The rearrangement uses TRBV27 and TRBJ2-1; TRBD1 aligns across 8 bases. The CDR3 is made up of 11 amino acids. Trimming at V came to 4 bases and at J to 12 bases, leaving 2 bases not matched to a gene. The germline V gene has CDR1 MNHEY and CDR2 SMNVEV (reference sequence). The CDR3 sequence: CASSSGTGQFF. CDR3 bases: TGTGCCAGCAGTTCGGGGACAGGGCAGTTCTTC.

The gene calls are TRBV11-2 and TRBJ1-1; no clear D. Germline loops: CDR1 SGHAT, CDR2 FQNNGV. There are 12 residues in the CDR3. V was pared by 1 base and J by 11 bases, with 11 bases between. This CDR3 is CASSLAEQSAFF. The CDR3 DNA is TGTGCCAGCAGCTTAGCGGAGCAGTCGGCTTTCTTT. Together with reference TRBV11-2 and TRBJ1-1, the CDR3 gives the full variable domain: EAGVAQSPRYKIIEKRQSVAFWCNPISGHATLYWYQQILGQGPKLLIQFQNNGVVDDSQLPKDRFSAERLKGVDSTLKIQPAKLEDSAVYLCASSLAEQSAFFGQGTRLTVV.

The CDR3 DNA is TGTGCCAGCAGCGTAGGGACAGCGAACTACGAGCAGTACTTC. It yields the protein CASSVGTANYEQYF. This rearrangement joins TRBV9 to TRBJ2-7, with D possibly TRBD1 on 6 matching bases. Trimming left V 0 bases short and J 3 bases short, with 10 bases between. Germline V gene lookup returns CDR1 SGDLS and CDR2 YYNGEE. The CDR3 loop spans 14 amino acids.